The 5 T cell receptor beta chains below come from one sample, sequenced in a study of OX40 agonist ivuxolimab in advanced cancers. Some clones are missing from TCRdb's copy, which holds only in-frame ones; the method was immunoSEQ multiplex PCR. The sample holds around 40,000 clones, around nine tenths seen once. The source was CD4+ or CD8+ T cells sorted from blood, collected in a trial of the OX40 agonist ivuxolimab. These receptors all come from an adult with an advanced solid tumor such as melanoma, head and neck, liver or kidney cancer.

V gene TRBV27 combines with J gene TRBJ2-7; 8 bases match TRBD1. CDR1 and CDR2 from the germline V gene are MNHEY and SMNVEV (reference sequence). V lost 6 bases and J lost 4; bases outside the gene matches: 8. The CDR3 extends over 14 amino acids. In nucleotides, the CDR3 is TGTGCCAGCAGCACTAACAGGGGGTTTTACGAGCAGTACTTC. Protein sequence: CASSTNRGFYEQYF.

V gene TRBV6-5 combines with J gene TRBJ1-2, with a weak D call TRBD1 (6 bases). The CDR3 runs to 14 residues. Germline loops: CDR1 MNHEY, CDR2 SVGAGI. The V end was cut by 0 bases, the J end by 8 bases, with 13 bases between. In DNA form, the CDR3 reads TGTGCCAGCAGTTACTCTCCACAGGGCTGGGGCTACACCTTC. Translating it yields CASSYSPQGWGYTF.

The chain combines TRBV27 with TRBJ1-5; 10 positions agree with TRBD1. Germline CDR1 MNHEY, CDR2 SMNVEV (reference sequence). The CDR3 has 16 amino acids. With 2 bases clipped from V and 4 bases from J, the junction kept 5 bases outside the gene matches. The CDR3 bases are TGTGCCAGCAGTTTAGGCGGGACAGGGGTGAATCAGCCCCAGCATTTT. Translation gives CASSLGGTGVNQPQHF.

The genes are TRBV5-1 and TRBJ1-2, with no clear D. The CDR3 is 15 amino acids. Trimming pared 4 bases from V and 0 bases from J, leaving 13 bases between. The germline V gene has CDR1 SGHRS and CDR2 YFSETQ. This CDR3 reads CASSPPPPANYGYTF. The CDR3, as DNA: TGCGCCAGCAGCCCTCCCCCCCCCGCTAACTATGGCTACACCTTC. Combining the CDR3 with reference TRBV5-1 and TRBJ1-2 gives the whole variable domain KAGVTQTPRYLIKTRGQQVTLSCSPISGHRSVSWYQQTPGQGLQFLFEYFSETQRNKGNFPGRFSGRQFSNSRSEMNVSTLELGDSALYLCASSPPPPANYGYTFGSGTRLTVV.

This clone has a handful of counts. The chain links TRBV6-1 to TRBJ1-5; TRBD1 might be the D (5 bases). The germline V gene has CDR1 MNHNS and CDR2 SASEGT. V was clipped by 0 bases and J by 0 bases, with 12 bases between them. This CDR3 region has 17 residues. CDR3 in DNA: TGTGCCAGCAGTGAAGCCCCGGGACCTTATAGCAATCAGCCCCAGCATTTT. This sequence encodes CASSEAPGPYSNQPQHF.